The TCR beta chain described here comes from a study of regulatory T cells in long-lasting Graves disease. The table lists this clonotype with a few counts. What it binds is not known. Findings of the study overall: Limited samples may have lowered accuracy. Persistent cases of Graves' showed reduced TCR diversity relative to newly diagnosed patients. It was in persistent disease that TRBV28, TRBJ1-2 and TRBJ2-5 were favored.

Time point given: persistent/refractory GD, antithyroid drugs over 5 years with positive TRAb. Scientists built the TCR library using RNA that was extracted from PBMCs. Recruitment took place at an endocrinology department in Xi'an, China. The TCR beta library used iRepertoire HTBI primers with Arm-PCR amplification of CDR3. TCRdb fed the multiplex PCR reads into MiXCR, producing one record per CDR3 protein. Of 700,000 or so distinct CDR3 sequences in the sample, around 32% were seen once. CDR3 length: 15 residues. Looked up from germline, CDR1 is SGHAT and CDR2 is FQNNGV. Trimming took 5 bases from V and 1 from J, leaving 14 bases between them.

J is TRBJ2-5 and V is TRBV11-2; maybe TRBD2 (6 bases). This specimen consisted of peripheral blood mononuclear cells (PBMCs), obtained when the disease was refractory, from a patient treated with antithyroid drugs. This TCR was recovered from a female donor with Graves disease. The CDR3 coding sequence is TGTGCCAGCAGCCCCGGGGCGCGGGGCCAAGAGACCCAGTACTTC. It codes for CASSPGARGQETQYF.